This entry lists 22 T cell receptor beta chains sequenced from one sample in a study of blood T cell repertoires in COVID-19. Assay: immunoSEQ multiplex PCR; the TCRdb copy retains only in-frame clones and omits some. The sample contains around 190,000 clones, around 83% of which appear only once. The sample was peripheral blood. The receptors were sampled from a woman older than 75 with acute or convalescent COVID-19.

This clone was seen more than once but under ten times. One junction end does not reproduce the germline sequence, and a read error may be involved. This chain links TRBV28 with TRBJ1-1; D remains ambiguous. The germline gives CDR1 MDHEN, CDR2 SYDVKM. The CDR3 has 12 amino acids. Written as DNA, the CDR3 is TGTGCCAGCAGCCCCCTCGGTGGGTGGCTGAGGTTT. Its protein product is CASSPLGGWLRF.

The chain employs TRBV4-3 and TRBJ2-3, with unresolved D. Trimming stripped 0 bases from V and 5 bases from J, with 12 bases between. In germline, CDR1 is LGHNA, CDR2 YSLEER. There are 15 residues in the CDR3. CDR3 nucleotide sequence: TGCGCCAGCAGCCAAGATCCCCGGAGTCGAGATACGCAGTATTTT. Its protein is CASSQDPRSRDTQYF.

The rearrangement links TRBV5-6 to TRBJ2-1; 8 bases fit TRBD1. CDR1 and CDR2 from the germline V gene are SGHDT and YYEEEE. The CDR3 loop spans 16 amino acids. The V gene end was trimmed by 4 bases and the J gene end by 4 bases; junction bases not matched to a gene: 10. DNA for the CDR3: TGTGCCAGCAGCCTGCCGGGGCAGGGGGCTTACAATGAGCAGTTCTTC. Protein sequence: CASSLPGQGAYNEQFF.

The chain joins TRBV29-1 to TRBJ1-2; D might be TRBD1 (5 bases). Germline CDR1 and CDR2: SQVTM and ANQGSEA. V was cut by 4 bases and J by 4 bases, with 13 bases left in between. CDR3 length equals 13 residues. The CDR3 region is CSVATGDFYGYTF. CDR3 DNA: TGCAGCGTTGCCACGGGGGATTTCTATGGCTACACCTTC.

CDR3 region: CASSLSMTGTYEQYF. DNA for the CDR3: TGTGCCAGCAGCTTATCAATGACAGGTACCTACGAGCAGTACTTC. V is TRBV7-2 and J is TRBJ2-7, with D tentatively TRBD1 (6 bases). This CDR3 contains 15 residues. V gave up 2 bases and J gave up 2 bases, with 13 bases separating them. The germline CDR1 and CDR2 sequences are SGHTA and FQGNSA.

To note about this clone: Compared with germline, one end of the junction differs, possibly owing to a read error. The chain has TRBV6-5 and TRBJ1-6; D ambiguous. This CDR3 has 15 amino acids. The V gene's germline CDR1 is MNHEY and CDR2 SVGAGI. CDR3 amino acids: CASSPDGYYTSPLHF. The CDR3 DNA is TGTGCCAGCAGCCCCGACGGGTATTATACTTCACCCCTCCACTTT.

This chain connects TRBV7-8 to TRBJ1-5, with D tentatively TRBD1 (5 bases). Germline CDR1 and CDR2: SGHVS and FQNEAQ. The CDR3 has 15 amino acids. The V gene lost 3 bases and the J gene lost 4 bases, with 13 bases spanning the gap. CDR3 DNA sequence: TGTGCCAGCAGCTTGGAGACAGTCAAAAATCAGCCCCAGCATTTT. This translates into CASSLETVKNQPQHF.

J is TRBJ1-2 and V is TRBV4-2, with D tentatively TRBD1 (6 bases). There are 14 residues in the CDR3. CDR1 is LGHNA and CDR2 is YNFKEQ in the germline V gene. The ends were cut back, 4 bases at V and 10 bases at J, with 19 bases in the middle. Here the CDR3 DNA reads TGTGCCAGCAGCCCTTCGACGGGGGGCGGTGACTACACCTTC. Translated: CASSPSTGGGDYTF.

The V gene is TRBV6-5, the J gene TRBJ2-5; D might be TRBD2 (6 bases). V lost 6 bases and J 2 bases, leaving 13 bases between the germline ends. CDR3 length equals 14 residues. Germline loops: CDR1 MNHEY, CDR2 SVGAGI. The CDR3 region has the DNA TGTGCCAGCAGCTCGTTAGGAGGGCAAGAGACCCAGTACTTC. The encoded protein is CASSSLGGQETQYF.

The chain carries TRBV4-1 and TRBJ1-1; the D gene is possibly TRBD1 (6 bases). Trimming left V 2 bases short and J 7 bases short, with 17 bases between. The CDR3 runs to 15 residues. The V gene's germline CDR1 is MGHRA and CDR2 YSYEKL. This chain's CDR3 is CASSQRPDRWGEAFF. CDR3 in DNA: TGCGCCAGCAGCCAAAGACCCGACAGGTGGGGTGAAGCTTTCTTT.

This chain connects TRBV15 to TRBJ2-3, with TRBD2 as a possible D gene (6 bases). V lost 5 bases, J lost 5 bases, and 17 bases lay in between. Germline CDR1 is LNHNV and CDR2 is YYDKDF (reference sequence). The CDR3 is made up of 15 amino acids. This CDR3 is CATSDRDSLGDTQYF. CDR3 in DNA: TGTGCCACCAGCGACCGGGACTCTTTAGGAGATACGCAGTATTTT.

The rearrangement joins TRBV7-3 to TRBJ2-1; possibly TRBD2 for D (6 bases). From germline, CDR1 is SGHTA and CDR2 FQGTGA. The length of the CDR3 is 15 residues. Trimming cost V 4 bases and J 8 bases, with 18 bases left between them. The CDR3 DNA reads as TGTGCCAGCAGCTCCTCCGGGACTTTGGGCGATGAGCAGTTCTTC. Translating gives CASSSSGTLGDEQFF. The whole variable domain, filled in from reference TRBV7-3 and TRBJ2-1, reads GAGVSQTPSNKVTEKGKYVELRCDPISGHTALYWYRQSLGQGPEFLIYFQGTGAADDSGLPNDRFFAVRPEGSVSTLKIQRTERGDSAVYLCASSSSGTLGDEQFFGPGTRLTVL.

The chain couples TRBV28 to TRBJ2-1; 9 bases are a match to TRBD1. V lost 5 bases to trimming and J lost 8 bases; unmatched junction nucleotides: 10. Germline assignment: CDR1 MDHEN and CDR2 SYDVKM. This CDR3 comprises 15 residues. Here the CDR3 DNA reads TGTGCCAGCAGTCCCCCCGGGACAGGGCTGCATGAGCAGTTCTTC. Encoded protein: CASSPPGTGLHEQFF.

The chain employs TRBV7-9 and TRBJ1-1, with D possibly matching TRBD1 (5 bases). Germline values: CDR1 SEHNR, CDR2 FQNEAQ (reference sequence). Trimming removed 5 bases at V and 10 bases at J, with 14 bases between. The CDR3 has 12 amino acids. The CDR3 DNA follows: TGTGCCAGCAGCCCACTTGGGGGGGGAGCTTTCTTT. Protein product: CASSPLGGGAFF.

The chain employs TRBV7-6 and TRBJ1-2; perhaps TRBD1 as D (5 bases). Trimming shortened V by 1 base and J by 8 bases, and 20 bases separated the two germline ends. Germline loops: CDR1 SGHVS, CDR2 FNYEAQ. The CDR3 covers 16 residues. This CDR3 is CASSLVLGGTAGGYTF. For the CDR3, the DNA is TGTGCCAGCAGCTTAGTGCTCGGAGGGACGGCGGGGGGCTACACCTTC.

The chain has TRBV29-1 and TRBJ1-1, with 8 bases aligning to TRBD1. The CDR3 consists of 12 residues. Germline trimming cut 2 bases from V and 6 bases from J; bases unmatched to any gene: 2. The germline CDR1 and CDR2 sequences are SQVTM and ANQGSEA. The DNA for the CDR3 is TGCAGCGTTGAACAGGGGGCGTCTGAAGCTTTCTTT. This encodes CSVEQGASEAFF.

This chain uses TRBV9 with TRBJ2-7, with 7 bases aligning to TRBD1. The CDR3 totals 15 residues. CDR1 and CDR2 (germline): SGDLS, YYNGEE. Losses at the gene ends were 4 bases for V and 3 bases for J; bases not matched to a gene: 10. The CDR3 coding sequence is TGTGCCAGCAGCACAGGGGATGCGTTATTCTACGAGCAGTACTTC. Translated: CASSTGDALFYEQYF. Filled out from reference TRBV9 and TRBJ2-7, the complete variable domain reads DSGVTQTPKHLITATGQRVTLRCSPRSGDLSVYWYQQSLDQGLQFLIQYYNGEERAKGNILERFSAQQFPDLHSELNLSSLELGDSALYFCASSTGDALFYEQYFGPGTRLTVT.

This clone was observed once. This sequence joins TRBV2 and TRBJ2-1; 8 nucleotides line up with TRBD2. The CDR3 totals 18 residues. J gave up 0 bases and V 2 bases, and 9 bases lay outside the gene matches. In germline, CDR1 is SNHLY, CDR2 FYNNEI. CDR3 sequence (DNA): TGTGCCAGCAGTGAAATTATTGGGAGCGGGAGCTCCTACAATGAGCAGTTCTTC. Its protein is CASSEIIGSGSSYNEQFF.

The V and J genes are TRBV7-2 and TRBJ2-7; D is perhaps TRBD1 (5 bases). The CDR3 runs to 14 residues. The germline V and J ends were trimmed by 3 bases and 0 bases, with 9 bases remaining between them. Per the germline V gene, CDR1 is SGHTA and CDR2 is FQGNSA. The CDR3 nucleotides read TGTGCCAGCAGCTTGCGACAGCGCTCCTACGAGCAGTACTTC. It codes for CASSLRQRSYEQYF.

There are a few counts of this clone. V is TRBV28 and J is TRBJ1-5, with D perhaps matching TRBD1 (6 bases). The germline V gene encodes CDR1 MDHEN and CDR2 SYDVKM. V was pared by 6 bases and J by 7 bases, with 25 bases between. The CDR3 is made up of 17 amino acids. DNA for the CDR3: TGTGCCAGCAGCTTGACCTCACAGGGTTCGATCAACCAGCCCCAGCATTTT. This translates into CASSLTSQGSINQPQHF.

The chain has TRBV12-5 and TRBJ2-3; 7 bases map to TRBD1. There are 14 residues in the CDR3. Germline CDR1 and CDR2: LGHNT and FRNRAP. J was trimmed by 3 bases and V by 6 bases; bases with no gene match: 6. The CDR3 region has the DNA TGTGCTAGTGGCCCCGGACAGGCAACAGATACGCAGTATTTT. Encoded protein: CASGPGQATDTQYF.

This clone was observed a handful of times. Here the CDR3 reads CASSQAPGGSPLHF. The CDR3 DNA is TGCGCCAGCAGCCAAGCCCCCGGAGGGTCACCCCTCCACTTT. V and J are TRBV4-3 and TRBJ1-6; D gene ambiguous. V gave up 1 base and J gave up 10 bases, with 11 bases separating them. The CDR3 extends over 14 amino acids. CDR1 and CDR2 (germline): LGHNA, YSLEER.